The source of this T cell receptor (beta chain) is a study of T cell responses to AZD1222 COVID-19 vaccine. The protocol was immunoSEQ multiplex PCR, while the TCRdb copy is restricted to in-frame clones and leaves out a portion. The sample lists roughly 100,000 clones; 90% were seen once. The junction had 4 bases not matched to a gene; V was cut back by 6 bases and J by 6 bases. The CDR3 spans 13 residues. The germline gives CDR1 MNHEY, CDR2 SVGAGI. This sample comprised peripheral blood, obtained on day 0 of AZD1222 vaccination. The V call is TRBV6-5, the J call TRBJ2-1, with 8 bases fitting TRBD1. The TCR comes from an adult in good health. The CDR3 sequence: CASRGQETNEQFF. The CDR3 region has the DNA TGTGCCAGCAGGGGACAGGAGACCAATGAGCAGTTCTTC.